This paragraph reports one T cell receptor (beta chain). What it binds is unknown. PCR employed 60 Vbeta and 13 Jbeta primers. Libraries were prepared by immunoSEQ multiplex PCR; TCRdb keeps only in-frame clonotypes and omits some of them. This repertoire includes approximately 210,000 clones. This specimen comes from a study of cytomegalovirus exposure and HLA in healthy donors. The overall study: Findings of an earlier analysis included about 120 million unique TCR beta sequences from roughly 200 million T cells. Study-wide points: Analysis was carried out at a later point, and it linked a missense DCLRE1C variant to TCR beta V- and J-gene trimming. Specificity for CMV antigens was confirmed in vitro for three of the CMV-associated chains. Several of the most significant clusters appeared linked to common viral pathogens, based on a later analysis.

V was shortened by 1 base and J by 8 bases, with 9 bases between the two germline ends. The CDR3 covers 13 residues. The germline gives CDR1 MGHRA, CDR2 YSYEKL. This clonotype was obtained from a woman under 40 in good health and CMV-seropositive. Sequencing was performed on PBMCs. The rearrangement links TRBV4-1 to TRBJ2-1; tentative D call: TRBD2 (5 bases). The CDR3 here is CASSQVTRDEQFF. The CDR3 DNA reads as TGCGCCAGCAGCCAAGTAACGAGGGATGAGCAGTTCTTC.